Reported below is one TCR beta chain. Per germline, CDR1 PRHDT and CDR2 FYEKMQ (reference sequence). This CDR3 has 17 residues. This sample was included in a study of T cell clusters in autoimmune cytopenias. For the study at large: The mean age of healthy donor controls was 56 years, the median roughly 59 years.

Tens of thousands of genome equivalents of blood DNA were amplified for TRB. Multiplex touch-down PCR amplified TRB using TRB-A and TRB-B pools in one tube. TCRdb reprocessed the multiplex PCR reads; each CDR3 protein has one entry and no DNA is given. Here the sample table reports about 6,700 distinct CDR3 sequences. Separately, the same data were catalogued under a study of T cell repertoires in aging, cancer and after chemotherapy.

The receptor's source is a human donor in good health. The rearrangement joins TRBV13 to TRBJ2-1; TCRdb's assignment of TRBD2 cannot be checked, as there is no DNA. Material: peripheral blood. CDR3 sequence reads: CASSLTASGGSYNEQFF.